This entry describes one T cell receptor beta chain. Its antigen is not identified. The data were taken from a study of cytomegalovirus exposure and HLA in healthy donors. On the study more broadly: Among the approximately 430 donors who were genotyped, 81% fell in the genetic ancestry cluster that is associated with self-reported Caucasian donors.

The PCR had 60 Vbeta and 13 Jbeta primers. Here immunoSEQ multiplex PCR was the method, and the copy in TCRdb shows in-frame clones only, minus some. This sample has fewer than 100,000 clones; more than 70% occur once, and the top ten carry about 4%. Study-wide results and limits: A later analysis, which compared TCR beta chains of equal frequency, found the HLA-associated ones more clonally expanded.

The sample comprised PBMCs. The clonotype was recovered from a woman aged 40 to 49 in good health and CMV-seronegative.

In DNA form, the CDR3 reads TGTGCCAGCAGTGAAATAGAGAACACTGAAGCTTTCTTT. As protein: CASSEIENTEAFF. This sequence joins TRBV6-1 and TRBJ1-1; D ambiguous. The CDR3 spans 13 residues. Germline V gene sequence: CDR1 MNHNS, CDR2 SASEGT. V was trimmed by 2 bases and J by 1 base, leaving 5 bases between them.